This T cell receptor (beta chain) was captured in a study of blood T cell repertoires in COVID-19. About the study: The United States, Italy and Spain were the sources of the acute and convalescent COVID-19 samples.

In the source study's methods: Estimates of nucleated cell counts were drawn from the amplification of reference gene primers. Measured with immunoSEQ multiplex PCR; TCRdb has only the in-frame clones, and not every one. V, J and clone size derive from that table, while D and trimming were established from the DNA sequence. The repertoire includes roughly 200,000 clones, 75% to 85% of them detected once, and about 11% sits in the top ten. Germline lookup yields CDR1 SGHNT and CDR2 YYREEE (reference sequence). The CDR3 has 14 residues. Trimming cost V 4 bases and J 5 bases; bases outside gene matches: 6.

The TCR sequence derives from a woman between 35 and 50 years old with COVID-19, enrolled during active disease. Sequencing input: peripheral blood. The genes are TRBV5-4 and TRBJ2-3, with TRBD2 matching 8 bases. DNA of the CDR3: TGTGCCAGCAGCCGTACTAGCGGTCTAGATACGCAGTATTTT. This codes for CASSRTSGLDTQYF.